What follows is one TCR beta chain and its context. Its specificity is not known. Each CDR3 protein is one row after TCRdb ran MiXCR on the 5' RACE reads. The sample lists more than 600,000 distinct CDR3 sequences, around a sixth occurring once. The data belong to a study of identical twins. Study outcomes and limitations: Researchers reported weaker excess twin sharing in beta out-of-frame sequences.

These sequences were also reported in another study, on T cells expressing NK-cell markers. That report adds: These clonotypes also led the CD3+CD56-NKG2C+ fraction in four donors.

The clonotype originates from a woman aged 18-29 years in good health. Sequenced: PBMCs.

CDR3: CSARDLEGSNQPQHF. CDR3 DNA: TGCAGTGCTAGAGATCTAGAAGGCAGCAATCAGCCCCAGCATTTT. The V gene is TRBV20-1, the J gene TRBJ1-5; the D is unclear. From germline, CDR1 is DFQATT and CDR2 SNEGSKA (reference sequence). V was clipped by 0 bases and J by 1 base, with 10 bases between them. There are 15 residues in the CDR3.